The 8 T cell receptor beta chains reported below all come from one sample, sequenced in a study of blood T cell repertoires in COVID-19. Here immunoSEQ multiplex PCR was the method, and the copy in TCRdb shows in-frame clones only, minus some. The data show over 40,000 clones, about nine tenths seen once. The sequenced sample was peripheral blood. These receptors were taken from a man aged 65 to 85 with acute or convalescent COVID-19.

The chain couples TRBV5-4 to TRBJ2-5; D is perhaps TRBD2 (5 bases). Looked up from germline, CDR1 is SGHNT and CDR2 is YYREEE (reference sequence). CDR3 size: 15 residues. Trimming removed 2 bases at V and 1 base at J, with 12 bases between. CDR3 in amino acids: CASSFSGLPQETQYF. DNA for the CDR3: TGTGCCAGCAGCTTCTCCGGACTTCCCCAAGAGACCCAGTACTTC. The variable domain in full, completed from reference TRBV5-4 and TRBJ2-5, reads ETGVTQSPTHLIKTRGQQVTLRCSSQSGHNTVSWYQQALGQGPQFIFQYYREEENGRGNFPPRFSGLQFPNYSSELNVNALELDDSALYLCASSFSGLPQETQYFGPGTRLLVL.

V gene TRBV4-3 combines with J gene TRBJ2-1; 11 nucleotides match TRBD2. The CDR3 has 17 amino acids. Germline trimming cut 0 bases from V and 8 bases from J; bases unmatched to any gene: 9. Germline V gene sequence: CDR1 LGHNA, CDR2 YSLEER. The CDR3 here is CASSQDLTTSGVDEQFF. The CDR3 DNA is TGCGCCAGCAGCCAAGACCTAACGACTAGCGGGGTGGATGAGCAGTTCTTC.

The chain recombines TRBV5-1 with TRBJ1-1, with D perhaps TRBD1 (6 bases). V lost 3 bases to trimming and J lost 7 bases, with 19 bases between them. CDR3 length: 15 amino acids. Germline V gene data show CDR1 as SGHRS and CDR2 as YFSETQ. In nucleotides, the CDR3 is TGCGCCAGCAGCTCGGGCCACGGGACACAGCGTGAAGCTTTCTTT. It codes for CASSSGHGTQREAFF.

A few counts support this clone. The chain recombines TRBV11-1 with TRBJ1-1; TRBD1 agrees at 8 bases. Germline CDR1 and CDR2: SGHAT and FQDESV (reference sequence). V lost 5 bases and J lost 1; bases outside the gene matches: 6. The CDR3 runs 15 residues. CDR3 bases: TGTGCCAGCAGCCCCCGGACAGGGAGGAACACTGAAGCTTTCTTT. It is translated as CASSPRTGRNTEAFF.

The genes are TRBV4-2 and TRBJ2-7; 9 bases are a match to TRBD2. The ends lost 2 bases at V and 1 base at J; junction bases unmatched: 6. The germline V gene encodes CDR1 LGHNA and CDR2 YNFKEQ. The CDR3 sequence is 16 residues long. The DNA for the CDR3 is TGTGCCAGCAGCCAAACGGCGGGGGGGCGTTCCTACGAGCAGTACTTC. Amino acids: CASSQTAGGRSYEQYF.

As DNA, the CDR3 is TGTGCCAGCAGCCCTTTTACAGGGGGCTCGAACGAGCAGTACTTC. It specifies CASSPFTGGSNEQYF. The genes are TRBV11-2 and TRBJ2-7, with TRBD1 identical over 9 bases. CDR1 is SGHAT, CDR2 FQNNGV, per germline. The CDR3 contains 15 residues. J was trimmed by 5 bases and V by 5 bases; bases with no gene match: 10.

V gene TRBV7-2 combines with J gene TRBJ1-2; 7 bases match TRBD1. Per germline, CDR1 SGHTA and CDR2 FQGNSA. The CDR3 runs to 13 residues. The ends lost 1 base at V and 4 bases at J; junction bases unmatched: 0. CDR3 protein: CASSLDRGYGYTF. The CDR3 DNA sequence: TGTGCCAGCAGCTTAGACAGGGGCTATGGCTACACCTTC. The full variable domain, in which reference TRBV7-2 and TRBJ1-2 provide the parts outside the CDR3, is GAGVSQSPSNKVTEKGKDVELRCDPISGHTALYWYRQSLGQGLEFLIYFQGNSAPDKSGLPSDRFSAERTGGSVSTLTIQRTQQEDSAVYLCASSLDRGYGYTFGSGTRLTVV.

J is TRBJ2-3 and V is TRBV7-2, with a possible D match to TRBD1 (7 bases). Trimming stripped 5 bases from V and 8 bases from J, with 17 bases between. This CDR3 region has 14 residues. Germline values: CDR1 SGHTA, CDR2 FQGNSA. The CDR3 DNA reads TGTGCCAGCAGCCAGGGGGGCGTTGGGGCTACGCAGTATTTT. This codes for CASSQGGVGATQYF.